Shown below are 20 T cell receptor beta chains from a single sample sequenced in a study of regulatory T cells in long-lasting Graves disease. According to the study, TCR beta libraries were built with iRepertoire HTBI primers and CDR3-region Arm-PCR. TCRdb ran MiXCR on the multiplex PCR reads and lists one entry per CDR3 protein. The sample includes roughly 450,000 distinct CDR3 sequences, around a quarter seen only once; the top ten take about 27%. Time point noted: persistent/refractory GD, antithyroid drugs over 5 years with positive TRAb. PBMCs provided the RNA from which the TCR library was made. This specimen consisted of peripheral blood mononuclear cells (PBMCs), obtained when the disease was refractory, from a patient treated with antithyroid drugs. The receptors stem from a female donor with Graves disease.

The genes are TRBV20-1 and TRBJ2-5, with TRBD2 identical over 13 bases. Germline V gene data show CDR1 as DFQATT and CDR2 as SNEGSKA (reference sequence). J lost 4 bases, V lost 5 bases, and 7 bases had no gene match. The CDR3 runs to 15 residues. The CDR3 coding sequence is TGCAGTGCTTCTCCGACTAGCGGGAGGTTAGAGACCCAGTACTTC. It translates to CSASPTSGRLETQYF.

V gene TRBV19 combines with J gene TRBJ2-7; 8 nucleotides match TRBD1. There are 15 residues in the CDR3. From germline, CDR1 is LNHDA and CDR2 SQIVND (reference sequence). J gave up 7 bases and V 0 bases, and 8 bases lay outside the gene matches. CDR3 residues: CASSIERTGSREQYF. CDR3 DNA: TGTGCCAGTAGTATAGAGAGGACAGGGTCGAGGGAGCAGTACTTC.

This clonotype was found a few times. The V and J genes are TRBV7-9 and TRBJ2-5; perhaps TRBD2 as D (5 bases). The CDR3 extends over 16 amino acids. Trimming took 2 bases from V and 5 from J, leaving 18 bases between them. The germline CDR1 and CDR2 sequences are SEHNR and FQNEAQ (reference sequence). The CDR3 sequence is CASSLLGPTSHETQYF. The CDR3 DNA reads as TGTGCCAGCAGCTTATTGGGCCCAACTAGTCATGAGACCCAGTACTTC.

This chain links TRBV7-2 with TRBJ1-2, with 8 nucleotides matching TRBD1. Germline assignment: CDR1 SGHTA and CDR2 FQGNSA. This CDR3 has 14 residues. Trimming took 1 base from V and 8 from J; bases not matched to a gene: 6. The CDR3 sequence: CASSLGRQGMGYTF. CDR3 DNA: TGTGCCAGCAGCTTAGGGCGACAGGGGATGGGCTACACCTTC.

The sample holds many counts of this clonotype. This chain uses TRBV29-1 with TRBJ1-2, with 8 bases identical to TRBD1. Germline V lookup: CDR1 SQVTM, CDR2 ANQGSEA. V lost 5 bases and J lost 0; bases outside the gene matches: 2. The CDR3 has 13 residues. The CDR3 here is CSVQTGANYGYTF. CDR3 bases: TGCAGCGTTCAGACAGGGGCTAACTATGGCTACACCTTC.

This chain uses TRBV30 with TRBJ1-2; D may be TRBD1 (5 bases). Germline V gene lookup returns CDR1 GTSNPN and CDR2 SVGIG (reference sequence). V shed 4 bases and J shed 2 bases, with 11 bases lying between them. There are 13 residues in the CDR3. The CDR3 DNA reads as TGTGCCTGGATCTCCCCAGGGAACTATGGCTACACCTTC. This gives the protein CAWISPGNYGYTF.

The chain uses TRBV19 and TRBJ1-1, with D tentatively TRBD1 (6 bases). The CDR3 has 13 residues. Germline assignment: CDR1 LNHDA and CDR2 SQIVND (reference sequence). Trimming stripped 10 bases from V and 7 bases from J, with 19 bases between. DNA of the CDR3: TGTGCCACCACGGGGGCGCAGTATATTGAAGCTTTCTTT. This gives the protein CATTGAQYIEAFF.

The chain links TRBV9 to TRBJ2-1, with 8 bases that match TRBD1. Germline V gene data show CDR1 as SGDLS and CDR2 as YYNGEE. This CDR3 has 15 amino acids. With 3 bases clipped from V and 4 bases from J, the junction kept 6 bases outside the gene matches. The CDR3 coding sequence is TGTGCCAGCAGCGAAGGACAGGGACCTTACAATGAGCAGTTCTTC. It is translated as CASSEGQGPYNEQFF.

This clonotype was seen only a few times. This sequence joins TRBV9 and TRBJ2-7; weak D call: TRBD2 (6 bases). Germline CDR1 is SGDLS and CDR2 is YYNGEE. The CDR3 covers 15 residues. The V end lost 4 bases, the J end lost 5 bases, and 19 bases lay between the germline ends. The CDR3 coding sequence is TGTGCCAGCAGCCCCGGGACTTTAGGGGCTAACGAGCAGTACTTC. It encodes CASSPGTLGANEQYF.

V gene TRBV7-9 combines with J gene TRBJ1-1, with 9 nucleotides matching TRBD1. Germline V gene lookup returns CDR1 SEHNR and CDR2 FQNEAQ (reference sequence). V lost 4 bases to trimming and J lost 0 bases; unmatched junction nucleotides: 3. The CDR3 has 15 amino acids. CDR3 in DNA: TGTGCCAGCAGCTCCAACAGGGGGCTGAACACTGAAGCTTTCTTT. Protein: CASSSNRGLNTEAFF.

In this sample, this clonotype turned up many times. V gene TRBV11-2 combines with J gene TRBJ2-1, with D maybe TRBD2 (5 bases). The CDR3 spans 15 residues. Germline V gives CDR1 SGHAT, CDR2 FQNNGV. Trimming took 0 bases from V and 9 from J, leaving 15 bases between them. The CDR3 coding sequence is TGTGCCAGCAGCTTAGATCGGTCTAGCTTTGGTGAGCAGTTCTTC. Its translation is CASSLDRSSFGEQFF.

At least ten counts were recorded for this clonotype. This sequence joins TRBV28 and TRBJ2-7, with D uncertain. Deletions cut 3 bases from V and 0 bases from J, with 15 bases between. CDR1 MDHEN and CDR2 SYDVKM come from the germline V gene. The CDR3 consists of 16 residues. CDR3 protein: CASSFRAGQASYEQYF. DNA for the CDR3: TGTGCCAGCAGTTTTAGGGCCGGGCAGGCCTCCTACGAGCAGTACTTC.

As regards this clonotype: This sequence may be a read error, since a much larger clone differs from it by one base. The V call is TRBV6-5, the J call TRBJ2-5; 11 nucleotides match TRBD1. With 4 bases clipped from V and 5 bases from J, the junction kept 12 bases outside the gene matches. Germline-derived CDR1 and CDR2 are MNHEY and SVGAGI. There are 17 residues in the CDR3. CDR3 amino acids: CASSSDRGRQTRETQYF. In nucleotides, the CDR3 is TGTGCCAGCAGTTCGGACAGGGGGCGCCAAACAAGGGAGACCCAGTACTTC.

The rearrangement uses TRBV19 and TRBJ2-5; 9 positions match TRBD2. CDR1 and CDR2 (germline): LNHDA, SQIVND (reference sequence). Trimming took 6 bases from V and 1 from J; bases not matched to a gene: 6. The CDR3 sequence is 15 residues long. DNA for the CDR3: TGTGCCAGTAGGTCTTGGCGGGAGGGCCAAGAGACCCAGTACTTC. Translating it yields CASRSWREGQETQYF. Based on the CDR3 plus reference TRBV19 and TRBJ2-5, the full variable domain is DGGITQSPKYLFRKEGQNVTLSCEQNLNHDAMYWYRQDPGQGLRLIYYSQIVNDFQKGDIAEGYSVSREKKESFPLTVTSAQKNPTAFYLCASRSWREGQETQYFGPGTRLLVL.

This clonotype was counted at least ten times. CDR3 sequence (DNA): TGTGCCAGTGGACAGTTTAACTATGGCTACACCTTC. Its protein is CASGQFNYGYTF. The chain carries TRBV2 and TRBJ1-2, with a possible D match to TRBD1 (6 bases). The germline V and J ends were trimmed by 9 bases and 1 base, with 9 bases remaining between them. The CDR3 loop spans 12 amino acids. CDR1 and CDR2 (germline): SNHLY, FYNNEI.

This clonotype showed up just a few times. Being one base from a much bigger clone, this may be a read error. The CDR3 is CASSFIYEQYF. In nucleotides, the CDR3 is TGTGCCAGCAGTTTTATCTACGAGCAGTACTTC. V and J are TRBV28 and TRBJ2-7, with D uncertain. CDR1 is MDHEN, CDR2 SYDVKM, per germline. The CDR3 is 11 amino acids. V was clipped by 3 bases and J by 3 bases, with 3 bases between them.

This clonotype came up a few times. The junction does not match germline at one end; this may be a read error. The chain is built from TRBV7-2 and TRBJ1-3; D remains unclear. CDR1 is SGHTA and CDR2 is FQGNSA in the germline V gene. The CDR3 is 16 amino acids. The CDR3 sequence: CASSIRETPYGNTIYF. CDR3 DNA: TGTGCCAGCAGCATAAGGGAAACCCCCTATGGAAACACTATATATTTT.

The CDR3 DNA sequence: TGCAGTGCCGCGGGACTAGCGGGAGTACTACGAGGGCAGTACTTC. This translates into CSAAGLAGVLRGQYF. The rearrangement joins TRBV20-1 to TRBJ2-7, with 14 positions matching TRBD2. Trimming removed 6 bases from V and 9 bases from J; junction bases left unmatched: 13. The CDR3 spans 15 residues. In germline, CDR1 is DFQATT, CDR2 SNEGSKA (reference sequence).

The rearrangement joins TRBV20-1 to TRBJ2-7; 11 bases are a match to TRBD2. This CDR3 is built from 15 residues. Germline CDR1 DFQATT, CDR2 SNEGSKA (reference sequence). With 1 base clipped from V and 0 bases from J, the junction kept 2 bases outside the gene matches. CDR3 loop: CSARVTSGSSYEQYF. CDR3 nucleotide sequence: TGCAGTGCTAGAGTAACTAGCGGGAGCTCCTACGAGCAGTACTTC.

The genes are TRBV5-1 and TRBJ2-7; D not certain. The V and J ends lost 5 bases and 5 bases respectively, with 14 bases between them. Germline V lookup: CDR1 SGHRS, CDR2 YFSETQ. The CDR3 spans 13 residues. In DNA form, the CDR3 reads TGCGCCAGCAGGATGAGCCCAAACGACGAGCAGTACTTC. Its protein is CASRMSPNDEQYF.